The clone carrying this T cell receptor (beta chain) was recorded many times. No antigen is known for it. Sample time point: newly diagnosed GD, antithyroid drugs for less than 3 months. The authors made the TCR library using RNA they extracted from PBMCs. Graves' disease diagnoses used American Thyroid Association guidelines. The CDR3 contains 17 residues. From germline, CDR1 is SEHNR and CDR2 FQNEAQ (reference sequence). With 1 base clipped from V and 5 bases from J, the junction kept 9 bases outside the gene matches. Construction of the TCR beta libraries employed iRepertoire HTBI primers in conjunction with Arm-PCR of CDR3 regions. Study processing details: Sample data revealed about 62 TRBV and some 14 TRBJ segments. TCRdb analysed the multiplex PCR reads with MiXCR anew, one entry per CDR3 protein. TCRdb, not the original authors, processed these V and J calls. The sample shows under 500,000 distinct CDR3 sequences, roughly 17% of them seen only once.

These data are taken from a study of regulatory T cells in long-lasting Graves disease. Study information: Newly diagnosed Graves' patients had under 3 months of antithyroid drugs.

The study's findings and limits: TRBV28, TRBJ1-2 and TRBJ2-5 were segments that persistent disease favored.

The same data also contributed to another study, on T cells in Graves' hyperthyroidism and ophthalmopathy.

The V call is TRBV7-9, the J call TRBJ2-5, with TRBD2 identical over 11 bases. The sequence was collected from a woman under 40 with Graves disease. The source material was peripheral blood mononuclear cells (PBMCs), sampled at new diagnosis, from a patient treated with antithyroid drugs. In DNA form, the CDR3 reads TGTGCCAGCAGCTTAGGGTATAGCGGGAGGGCCTGGGAGACCCAGTACTTC. Translation gives CASSLGYSGRAWETQYF. Together with reference TRBV7-9 and TRBJ2-5, the CDR3 gives the full variable domain: DTGVSQNPRHKITKRGQNVTFRCDPISEHNRLYWYRQTLGQGPEFLTYFQNEAQLEKSRLLSDRFSAERPKGSFSTLEIQRTEQGDSAMYLCASSLGYSGRAWETQYFGPGTRLLVL.